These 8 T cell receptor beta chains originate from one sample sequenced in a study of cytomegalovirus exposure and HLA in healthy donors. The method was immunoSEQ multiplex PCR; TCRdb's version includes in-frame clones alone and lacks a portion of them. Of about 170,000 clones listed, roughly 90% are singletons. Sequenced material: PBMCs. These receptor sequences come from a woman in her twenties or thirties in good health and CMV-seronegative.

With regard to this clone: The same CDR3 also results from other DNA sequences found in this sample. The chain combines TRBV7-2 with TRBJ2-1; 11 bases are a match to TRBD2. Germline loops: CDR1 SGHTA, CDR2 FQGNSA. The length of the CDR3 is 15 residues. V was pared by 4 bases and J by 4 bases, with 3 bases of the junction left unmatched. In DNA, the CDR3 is TGTGCCAGCAGCTCGACTAGCGGGACGTACAATGAGCAGTTCTTC. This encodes CASSSTSGTYNEQFF.

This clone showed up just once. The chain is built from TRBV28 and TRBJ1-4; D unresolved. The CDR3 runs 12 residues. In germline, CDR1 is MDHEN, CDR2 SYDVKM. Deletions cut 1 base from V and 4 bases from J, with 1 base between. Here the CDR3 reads CASSLFNEKLFF. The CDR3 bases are TGTGCCAGCAGTTTATTTAATGAAAAACTGTTTTTT.

This CDR3 reads CATSPWVAGGNTDTQYF. In nucleotides, the CDR3 is TGTGCCACCAGCCCCTGGGTAGCGGGAGGAAACACAGATACGCAGTATTTT. The rearrangement uses TRBV15 and TRBJ2-3; TRBD2 aligns across 10 bases. This CDR3 contains 17 residues. The junction had 10 bases not matched to a gene; V was cut back by 5 bases and J by 2 bases. In germline, CDR1 is LNHNV, CDR2 YYDKDF (reference sequence). Together with reference TRBV15 and TRBJ2-3, the CDR3 gives the full variable domain: DAMVIQNPRYQVTQFGKPVTLSCSQTLNHNVMYWYQQKSSQAPKLLFHYYDKDFNNEADTPDNFQSRRPNTSFCFLDIRSPGLGDTAMYLCATSPWVAGGNTDTQYFGPGTRLTVL.

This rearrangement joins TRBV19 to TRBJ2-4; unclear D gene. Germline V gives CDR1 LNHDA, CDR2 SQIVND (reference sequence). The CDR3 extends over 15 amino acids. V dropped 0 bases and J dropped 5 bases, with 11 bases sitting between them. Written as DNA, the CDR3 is TGTGCCAGTAGTATAGATCCAGCCTTACAAAACATTCAGTACTTC. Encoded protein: CASSIDPALQNIQYF.

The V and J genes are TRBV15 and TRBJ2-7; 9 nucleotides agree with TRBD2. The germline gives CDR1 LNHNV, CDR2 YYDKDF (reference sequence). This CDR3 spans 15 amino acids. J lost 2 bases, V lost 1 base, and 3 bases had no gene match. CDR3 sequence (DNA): TGTGCCACCAGCAGAGGGGGCGGGGGGGCCTACGAGCAGTACTTC. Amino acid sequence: CATSRGGGGAYEQYF.

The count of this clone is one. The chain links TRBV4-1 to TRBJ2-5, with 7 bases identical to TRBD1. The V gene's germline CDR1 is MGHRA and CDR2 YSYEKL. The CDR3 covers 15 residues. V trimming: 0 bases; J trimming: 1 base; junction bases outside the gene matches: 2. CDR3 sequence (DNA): TGCGCCAGCAGCCAAGAGGGACAGCGCCAAGAGACCCAGTACTTC. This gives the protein CASSQEGQRQETQYF.

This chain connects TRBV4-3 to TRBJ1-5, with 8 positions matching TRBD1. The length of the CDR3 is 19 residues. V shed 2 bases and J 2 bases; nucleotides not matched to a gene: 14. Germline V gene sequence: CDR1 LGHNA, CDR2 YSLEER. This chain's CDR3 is CASSQQRADRGRRNQPQHF. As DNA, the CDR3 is TGCGCCAGCAGCCAACAACGGGCAGACAGGGGAAGGCGCAATCAGCCCCAGCATTTT.

The CDR3 region is CASTWGGEQFF. DNA of the CDR3: TGTGCCAGCACCTGGGGCGGCGAGCAGTTCTTC. The chain uses TRBV7-8 and TRBJ2-1; D is possibly TRBD1 (5 bases). CDR1 SGHVS and CDR2 FQNEAQ come from the germline V gene. Trimming pared 7 bases from V and 10 bases from J, leaving 11 bases between. This CDR3 is 11 amino acids long.